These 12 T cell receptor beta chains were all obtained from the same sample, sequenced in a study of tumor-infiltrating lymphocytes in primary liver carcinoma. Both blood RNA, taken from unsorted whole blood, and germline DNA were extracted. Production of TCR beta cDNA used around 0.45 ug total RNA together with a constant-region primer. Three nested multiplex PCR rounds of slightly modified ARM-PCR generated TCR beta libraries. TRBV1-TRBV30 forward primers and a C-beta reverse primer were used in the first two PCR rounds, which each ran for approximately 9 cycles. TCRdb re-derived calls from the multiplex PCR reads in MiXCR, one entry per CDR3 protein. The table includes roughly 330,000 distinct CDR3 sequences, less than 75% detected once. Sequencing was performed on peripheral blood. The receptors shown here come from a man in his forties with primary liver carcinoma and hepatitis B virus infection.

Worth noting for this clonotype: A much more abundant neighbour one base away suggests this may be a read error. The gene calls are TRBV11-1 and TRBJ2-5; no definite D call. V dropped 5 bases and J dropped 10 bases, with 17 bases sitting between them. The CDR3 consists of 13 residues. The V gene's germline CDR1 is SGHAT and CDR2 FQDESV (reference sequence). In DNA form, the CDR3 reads TGTGCCAGCAGCCCCGGGCTGGTGACATACCAGTACTTC. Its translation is CASSPGLVTYQYF.

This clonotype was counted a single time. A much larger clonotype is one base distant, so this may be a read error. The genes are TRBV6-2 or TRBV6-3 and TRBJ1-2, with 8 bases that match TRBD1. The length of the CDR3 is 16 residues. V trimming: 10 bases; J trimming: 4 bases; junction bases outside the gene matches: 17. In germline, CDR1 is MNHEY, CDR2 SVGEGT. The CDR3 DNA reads TGTGCCATCAGGCCAGGGGGCACAAGTGCCATCTATGGCTACACCTTC. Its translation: CAIRPGGTSAIYGYTF.

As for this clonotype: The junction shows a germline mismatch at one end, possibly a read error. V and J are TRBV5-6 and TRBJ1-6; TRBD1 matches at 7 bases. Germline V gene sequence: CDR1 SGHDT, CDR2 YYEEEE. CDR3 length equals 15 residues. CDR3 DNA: TGTGCCAGTAGCTATCGCGCACGACAGGGTCTTCCCCTCCACTTT. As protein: CASSYRARQGLPLHF.

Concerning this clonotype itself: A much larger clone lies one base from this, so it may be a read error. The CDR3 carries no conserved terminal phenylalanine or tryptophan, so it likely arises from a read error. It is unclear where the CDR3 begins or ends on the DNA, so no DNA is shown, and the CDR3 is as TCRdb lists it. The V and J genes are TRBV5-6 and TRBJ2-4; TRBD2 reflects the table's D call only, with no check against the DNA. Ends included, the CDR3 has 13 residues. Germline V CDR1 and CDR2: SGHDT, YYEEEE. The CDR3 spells CASSLSGLAGLRL.

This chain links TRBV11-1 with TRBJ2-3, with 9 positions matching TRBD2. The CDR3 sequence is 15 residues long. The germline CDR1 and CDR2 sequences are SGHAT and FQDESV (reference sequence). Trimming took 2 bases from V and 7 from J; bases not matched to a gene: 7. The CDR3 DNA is TGTGCCAGCAGCTTAAAGCGGGAGGTCTTTAATACGCAGTATTTT. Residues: CASSLKREVFNTQYF.

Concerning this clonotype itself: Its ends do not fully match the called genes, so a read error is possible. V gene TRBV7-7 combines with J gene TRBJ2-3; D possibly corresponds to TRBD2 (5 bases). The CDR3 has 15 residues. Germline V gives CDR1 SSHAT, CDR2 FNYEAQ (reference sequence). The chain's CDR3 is CASGLGTGGPDTQYF. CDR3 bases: TGTGCCAGCGGCTTAGGTACTGGCGGGCCCGATACGCAGTATTTT.

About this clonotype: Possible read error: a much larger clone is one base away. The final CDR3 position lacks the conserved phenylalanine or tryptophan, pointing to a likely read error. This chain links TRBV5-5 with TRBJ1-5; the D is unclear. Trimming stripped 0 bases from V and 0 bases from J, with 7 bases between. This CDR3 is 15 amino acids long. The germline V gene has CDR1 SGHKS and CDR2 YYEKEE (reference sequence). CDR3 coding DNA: TGTGCCAGCAGCTTGGACGGCTATAGCAATCAGCCCCAGCATTTA. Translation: CASSLDGYSNQPQHL.

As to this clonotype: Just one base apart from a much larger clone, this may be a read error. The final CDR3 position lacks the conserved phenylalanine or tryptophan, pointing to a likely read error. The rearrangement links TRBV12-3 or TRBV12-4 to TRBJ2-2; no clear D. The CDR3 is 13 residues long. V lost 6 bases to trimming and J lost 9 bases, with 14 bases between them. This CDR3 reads CASSHDSYRELFV. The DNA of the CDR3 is TGTGCCAGCAGCCACGACTCGTACCGGGAGCTGTTTGTT.

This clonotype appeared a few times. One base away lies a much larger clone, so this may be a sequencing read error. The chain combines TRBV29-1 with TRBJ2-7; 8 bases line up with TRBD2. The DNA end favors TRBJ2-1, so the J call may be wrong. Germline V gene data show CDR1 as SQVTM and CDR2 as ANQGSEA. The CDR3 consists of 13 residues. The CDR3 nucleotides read TGCAGCGTTGGGGCGGGAGGCCCCTACGAGCAGTTCTTC. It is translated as CSVGAGGPYEQFF.

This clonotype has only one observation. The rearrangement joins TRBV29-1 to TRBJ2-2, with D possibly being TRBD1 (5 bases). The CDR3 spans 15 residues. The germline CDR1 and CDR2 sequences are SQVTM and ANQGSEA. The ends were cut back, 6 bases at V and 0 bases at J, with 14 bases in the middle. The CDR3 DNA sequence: TGCAGCGTCACCCAGCAGGGCGCGAACACCGGGGAGCTGTTTTTT. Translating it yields CSVTQQGANTGELFF.

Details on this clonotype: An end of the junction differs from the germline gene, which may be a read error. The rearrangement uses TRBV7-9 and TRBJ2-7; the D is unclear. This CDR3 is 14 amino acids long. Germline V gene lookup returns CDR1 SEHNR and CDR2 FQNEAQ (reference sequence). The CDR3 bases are TGTGCCAGCAGCCCTCAAGAAGCCCAATACGGGCAGTACTTC. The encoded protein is CASSPQEAQYGQYF.

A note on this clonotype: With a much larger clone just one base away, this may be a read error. The CDR3 loop reads CVSRPPTSGNNEQFF. CDR3 bases: TGTGTCAGCAGGCCCCCGACTAGCGGGAACAATGAGCAGTTCTTC. The genes are TRBV6-5 and TRBJ2-1, with 11 bases lining up with TRBD2. Germline V CDR1 and CDR2: MNHEY, SVGAGI. The CDR3 is 15 amino acids.